This T cell receptor (beta chain) was retrieved from a study of T cells in Graves' hyperthyroidism and ophthalmopathy. RNA transcripts served as the template for amplifying TCR beta CDR3 regions. Using the HTBI primer set, a first-round RT-PCR was run on the TCR CDR3. TCRdb itself ran the multiplex PCR reads through MiXCR, one entry per CDR3 protein. Of some 370,000 distinct CDR3 sequences in the sample, roughly 15% are singletons; the top ten hold almost 35%. This CDR3 spans 14 amino acids. V was clipped by 3 bases and J by 5 bases, with 11 bases between them. CDR1 and CDR2 (germline): MNHEY, SMNVEV (reference sequence).

The source of this sequence is a woman aged 25 to 39 with Graves' hyperthyroidism that later progressed to Graves' ophthalmopathy. The chain couples TRBV27 to TRBJ2-1; D might be TRBD1 or TRBD2, each matching 5 bases. The sequenced material came from blood. CDR3 protein: CASSLGTAHNEQFF. The CDR3 region has the DNA TGTGCCAGCAGTTTGGGGACGGCACACAATGAGCAGTTCTTC.